This T cell receptor beta chain derives from a study of Ad26.COV2.S vaccination and SARS-CoV-2 variants. Whole-study findings and limits: Whether participants received vaccine or placebo, their non-spike TCR breadth was similar.

Here immunoSEQ multiplex PCR was the method, and the copy in TCRdb shows in-frame clones only, minus some. The profile shows about 500,000 clones, about 89% of them singletons. Looked up from germline, CDR1 is MNHEY and CDR2 is SMNVEV (reference sequence). V lost 2 bases, J lost 5 bases, and 10 bases lay in between. The CDR3 has 14 residues. On this clone: Its antigen is as yet unknown.

Documented treatment: over 15 received Ad26.COV2.S at low or high dose, single or two shots; a few received placebo; per-sample allocation not given. Vaccine and placebo recipients were sampled on day 63 after the first injection. Built on an Ad26 vector, the vaccine expressed Wuhan-strain SARS-CoV-2 spike. Sequenced here: peripheral blood, sampled in a trial of Ad26.COV2.S vaccine versus placebo. The TCR originated in a person aged 18-60 years who received the Ad26.COV2.S COVID-19 vaccine or a placebo. This chain joins TRBV27 and TRBJ1-5; D is uncertain. The CDR3: CASSLEGSHQPQHF. CDR3 in DNA: TGTGCCAGCAGTTTAGAGGGTTCCCATCAGCCCCAGCATTTT.